One TCR beta chain is described in this entry. Its antigen is still unknown. The data belong to a study of blood T cells in healthy people across ages. The authors ran a second PCR of 7 to 11 cycles using a sample-barcoded 5' primer and a J-beta primer mix. Samples each returned at least 2.5 million CDR3-containing paired-end reads. From the 5' RACE reads, TCRdb called clonotypes with MiXCR, one entry per CDR3 protein. Seen here are about 1,500,000 distinct CDR3 sequences, 28% observed once, and the top ten hold over 7%. Regarding the study as a whole: Among T cells, TCR beta diversity per million cells dropped roughly linearly as age rose. Compared with aged donors, long-lived donors showed fewer expanded clones, suggesting selection.

This receptor was taken from a woman aged 30 to 39 in good health. The sample consisted of blood.

The CDR3 DNA is TGCGCCAGCAGCTCCCCCAAAGAGCGACAGACAAGCACAGATACGCAGTATTTT. It codes for CASSSPKERQTSTDTQYF. The chain recombines TRBV5-1 with TRBJ2-3, with D perhaps matching TRBD1 (5 bases). Trimming left V 3 bases short and J 0 bases short, with 20 bases between. The CDR3 contains 18 residues. CDR1 is SGHRS, CDR2 YFSETQ, per germline.